The rows below give T cell receptor beta chains drawn from one sample of a study of blood T cell repertoires in COVID-19. TCRdb's copy holds only in-frame clones and misses some; the assay was immunoSEQ multiplex PCR. In the table there are under 110,000 clones, 85% of which are singletons. Sequencing used peripheral blood. The source of these receptors is a woman in her seventies with active or convalescent COVID-19. Each CDR3 is given with its conserved first and last residue. Each record gives: CDR3 protein, CDR3 DNA, D gene, J gene, V gene, clone size. The D gene is left open where the match is weak. Clone size is shown for a subset of rows, as once, few, many or a class of expanded clone.

cdr3_aa: CASSFGGGNTEAFF
cdr3_nt: TGTGCCAGCAGCTTCGGCGGGGGGAACACTGAAGCTTTCTTT
d_call: .
j_call: TRBJ1-1
v_call: TRBV7-9
clone_size: .

cdr3_aa: CASSYPDREGTGELFF
cdr3_nt: TGTGCCAGCAGCTACCCGGACAGGGAGGGGACCGGGGAGCTGTTTTTT
d_call: .
j_call: TRBJ2-2
v_call: TRBV7-3
clone_size: .

cdr3_aa: CASSPPRQSEHEAFF
cdr3_nt: TGTGCCAGTAGTCCCCCGAGACAGAGTGAACACGAAGCTTTCTTT
d_call: .
j_call: TRBJ1-1
v_call: TRBV19
clone_size: few

cdr3_aa: CASSSSGTSAYEQYF
cdr3_nt: TGTGCCAGCAGCTCTAGTGGGACTAGCGCGTACGAGCAGTACTTC
d_call: TRBD2
j_call: TRBJ2-7
v_call: TRBV9
clone_size: once

cdr3_aa: CASSRSGNEQFF
cdr3_nt: TGTGCCAGCAGCCGTAGCGGCAATGAGCAGTTCTTC
d_call: .
j_call: TRBJ2-1
v_call: TRBV6-5
clone_size: .

cdr3_aa: CSGAGGRSTEAFF
cdr3_nt: TGCAGCGGCGCAGGGGGGCGAAGCACTGAAGCTTTCTTT
d_call: TRBD1
j_call: TRBJ1-1
v_call: TRBV29-1
clone_size: .

cdr3_aa: CAISETRTGGNEQFF
cdr3_nt: TGTGCCATCAGTGAGACCCGGACAGGGGGAAATGAGCAGTTCTTC
d_call: TRBD1
j_call: TRBJ2-1
v_call: TRBV10-3
clone_size: .

cdr3_aa: CASSWNRGAEAFF
cdr3_nt: TGTGCCAGCAGCTGGAACAGGGGAGCCGAAGCTTTCTTT
d_call: TRBD1
j_call: TRBJ1-1
v_call: TRBV5-5
clone_size: .

cdr3_aa: CASAGDRGNGNTIYF
cdr3_nt: TGTGCCAGCGCAGGGGACAGGGGGAATGGAAACACCATATATTTT
d_call: TRBD1
j_call: TRBJ1-3
v_call: TRBV2
clone_size: .

cdr3_aa: CASSLDRAGGYTF
cdr3_nt: TGTGCCAGCAGCCTCGACAGGGCGGGAGGCTACACCTTC
d_call: TRBD1
j_call: TRBJ1-2
v_call: TRBV12-3/TRBV12-4
clone_size: .

cdr3_aa: CASSLVGTGVSQPQHF
cdr3_nt: TGTGCCAGCAGCTTAGTAGGGACAGGGGTGTCGCAGCCCCAGCATTTT
d_call: TRBD1
j_call: TRBJ1-5
v_call: TRBV7-2
clone_size: once

cdr3_aa: CASSLSGQGNTEAFF
cdr3_nt: TGTGCCAGCAGCTTATCGGGACAGGGTAACACTGAAGCTTTCTTT
d_call: TRBD1
j_call: TRBJ1-1
v_call: TRBV11-1
clone_size: .

cdr3_aa: CASSQVPGTGTYEQYF
cdr3_nt: TGTGCCAGCAGCCAAGTTCCCGGGACAGGGACCTACGAGCAGTACTTC
d_call: TRBD1
j_call: TRBJ2-7
v_call: TRBV3-1/TRBV3-2
clone_size: .

cdr3_aa: CAWSLQGGPGKLFF
cdr3_nt: TGTGCCTGGAGTTTACAGGGGGGGCCGGGAAAACTGTTTTTT
d_call: TRBD1
j_call: TRBJ1-4
v_call: TRBV30
clone_size: .

cdr3_aa: CAWRGDRDEETQYF
cdr3_nt: TGTGCCTGGAGGGGGGACAGGGACGAAGAGACCCAGTACTTC
d_call: TRBD1
j_call: TRBJ2-5
v_call: TRBV30
clone_size: .

cdr3_aa: CASSLEWLDTQYF
cdr3_nt: TGTGCCAGCAGCTTAGAGTGGCTAGATACGCAGTATTTT
d_call: .
j_call: TRBJ2-3
v_call: TRBV7-2
clone_size: .

cdr3_aa: CAWSSGGRLGYTF
cdr3_nt: TGTGCCTGGAGTTCGGGGGGCCGGTTGGGCTACACCTTC
d_call: .
j_call: TRBJ1-2
v_call: TRBV30
clone_size: .

cdr3_aa: CASSTATSGSTYNEQFF
cdr3_nt: TGTGCCAGTAGCACGGCGACTAGCGGGAGTACCTACAATGAGCAGTTCTTC
d_call: TRBD2
j_call: TRBJ2-1
v_call: TRBV19
clone_size: .

cdr3_aa: CAINPTSGRAHTGELFF
cdr3_nt: TGTGCCATCAATCCGACTAGCGGGAGGGCCCACACCGGGGAGCTGTTTTTT
d_call: TRBD2
j_call: TRBJ2-2
v_call: TRBV10-3
clone_size: .

cdr3_aa: CASSDRPTGLATF
cdr3_nt: TGTGCCAGCAGTGATCGACCGACAGGGCTAGCCACCTTC
d_call: TRBD1
j_call: TRBJ1-2
v_call: TRBV27
clone_size: .

cdr3_aa: CASSTRGTGENNEQFF
cdr3_nt: TGTGCCAGTAGTACCCGAGGGACAGGTGAAAACAATGAGCAGTTCTTC
d_call: TRBD1
j_call: TRBJ2-1
v_call: TRBV19
clone_size: .

cdr3_aa: CAWRDRSDTEAFF
cdr3_nt: TGTGCCTGGAGGGACAGGTCTGACACTGAAGCTTTCTTT
d_call: TRBD1
j_call: TRBJ1-1
v_call: TRBV30
clone_size: few

cdr3_aa: CASSQLQGVSPLHF
cdr3_nt: TGTGCCAGCAGCCAACTACAGGGGGTTTCACCCCTCCACTTT
d_call: TRBD1
j_call: TRBJ1-6
v_call: TRBV3-1/TRBV3-2
clone_size: .

cdr3_aa: CASSLVSTGGTYEQYF
cdr3_nt: TGTGCCAGCAGCTTAGTATCGACAGGGGGCACCTACGAGCAGTACTTC
d_call: TRBD1
j_call: TRBJ2-7
v_call: TRBV7-2
clone_size: .

cdr3_aa: CASRFGGGPADTQYF
cdr3_nt: TGTGCCAGCAGGTTCGGGGGGGGGCCGGCAGATACGCAGTATTTT
d_call: TRBD2
j_call: TRBJ2-3
v_call: TRBV5-4
clone_size: .

cdr3_aa: CASSAIRGGSTNEKLFF
cdr3_nt: TGTGCCAGCAGTGCGATTCGTGGGGGGTCAACTAATGAAAAACTGTTTTTT
d_call: .
j_call: TRBJ1-4
v_call: TRBV28
clone_size: .

cdr3_aa: CASNRGQGNQPQHF
cdr3_nt: TGTGCCAGTAACAGGGGGCAAGGCAATCAGCCCCAGCATTTT
d_call: TRBD1
j_call: TRBJ1-5
v_call: TRBV19
clone_size: .

cdr3_aa: CASSSRLAGDYEQYF
cdr3_nt: TGTGCCAGCAGCTCACGACTAGCGGGAGACTACGAGCAGTACTTC
d_call: TRBD2
j_call: TRBJ2-7
v_call: TRBV7-2
clone_size: .

cdr3_aa: CASSQGLKDTQYF
cdr3_nt: TGTGCCAGTAGCCAGGGACTGAAAGATACGCAGTATTTT
d_call: .
j_call: TRBJ2-3
v_call: TRBV19
clone_size: .

cdr3_aa: CASSFLSLAGGNTGELFF
cdr3_nt: TGTGCCAGCAGCTTTCTCAGTCTAGCGGGGGGTAACACCGGGGAGCTGTTTTTT
d_call: TRBD2
j_call: TRBJ2-2
v_call: TRBV5-6
clone_size: .

cdr3_aa: CASSDLDRGGQPQHF
cdr3_nt: TGTGCCAGCAGTGATTTGGACAGGGGGGGGCAGCCCCAGCATTTT
d_call: TRBD1
j_call: TRBJ1-5
v_call: TRBV2
clone_size: .